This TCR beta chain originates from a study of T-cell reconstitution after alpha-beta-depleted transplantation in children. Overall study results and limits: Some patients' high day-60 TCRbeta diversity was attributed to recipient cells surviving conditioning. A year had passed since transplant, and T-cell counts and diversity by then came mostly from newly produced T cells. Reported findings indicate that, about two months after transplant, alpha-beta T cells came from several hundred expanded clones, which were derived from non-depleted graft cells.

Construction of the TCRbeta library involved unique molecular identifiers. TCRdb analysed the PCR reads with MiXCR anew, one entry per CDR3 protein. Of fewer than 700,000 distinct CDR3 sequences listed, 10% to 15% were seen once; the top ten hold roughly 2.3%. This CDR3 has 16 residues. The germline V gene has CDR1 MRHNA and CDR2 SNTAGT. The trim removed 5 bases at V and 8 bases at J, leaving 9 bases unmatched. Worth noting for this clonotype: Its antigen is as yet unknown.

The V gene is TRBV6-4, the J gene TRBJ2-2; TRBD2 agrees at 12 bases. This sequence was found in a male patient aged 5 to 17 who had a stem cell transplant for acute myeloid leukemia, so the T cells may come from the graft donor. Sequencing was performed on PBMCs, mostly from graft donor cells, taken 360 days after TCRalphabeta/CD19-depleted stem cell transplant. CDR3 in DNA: TGTGCCAGCAGTTCTACCGGACTAGCGGGAAGAGGGGAGCTGTTTTTT. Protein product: CASSSTGLAGRGELFF.